One and the same sample provided the 27 T cell receptor beta chains below, sequenced in a study of blood T cell repertoires in COVID-19. TCRdb's copy holds only in-frame clones and misses some; the assay was immunoSEQ multiplex PCR. The repertoire consists of more than 110,000 clones, with around 87% occurring once and the leading ten covering approximately 5.4%. Sequences were obtained from peripheral blood. The receptor set was obtained from a human donor in a cohort sampled during active COVID-19.

V gene TRBV7-9 combines with J gene TRBJ2-3, with TRBD2 matching over 10 bases. Per germline, CDR1 SEHNR and CDR2 FQNEAQ (reference sequence). The ends lost 0 bases at V and 5 bases at J; junction bases unmatched: 8. There are 17 residues in the CDR3. This CDR3 is CASSLAGGSGGKDTQYF. Here the CDR3 DNA reads TGTGCCAGCAGCTTAGCGGGAGGTAGCGGGGGGAAAGATACGCAGTATTTT. Complete variable domain (other parts from reference TRBV7-9 and TRBJ2-3): DTGVSQNPRHKITKRGQNVTFRCDPISEHNRLYWYRQTLGQGPEFLTYFQNEAQLEKSRLLSDRFSAERPKGSFSTLEIQRTEQGDSAMYLCASSLAGGSGGKDTQYFGPGTRLTVL.

The chain employs TRBV5-1 and TRBJ1-2; 7 bases line up with TRBD1. V shed 4 bases, J shed 3 bases, and the junction held 3 bases outside the gene matches. Germline-derived CDR1 and CDR2 are SGHRS and YFSETQ. The CDR3 contains 13 residues. The CDR3 DNA reads as TGCGCCAGCAGCCGTGGACAGGACTATGGCTACACCTTC. It is translated as CASSRGQDYGYTF.

The V gene is TRBV7-8, the J gene TRBJ2-2; 7 nucleotides line up with TRBD2. The CDR3 totals 16 residues. CDR1 is SGHVS, CDR2 FQNEAQ, per germline. Trimming removed 4 bases from V and 4 bases from J; junction bases left unmatched: 9. CDR3 region: CASSSVAGISTGELFF. In DNA, the CDR3 is TGTGCCAGCAGCTCCGTAGCGGGTATCTCCACCGGGGAGCTGTTTTTT.

The DNA for the CDR3 is TGTGCCACCAGTGACCAACAGGGTTTGGGCAATGAGCAGTTCTTC. This sequence encodes CATSDQQGLGNEQFF. The V and J genes are TRBV24-1 and TRBJ2-1, with D tentatively TRBD1 (6 bases). This CDR3 comprises 15 residues. Germline V gene sequence: CDR1 KGHDR, CDR2 SFDVKD. V was trimmed by 4 bases and J by 6 bases, leaving 15 bases between them.

There are a few counts of this clone. The chain employs TRBV19 and TRBJ1-5; D gene unclear. The germline V and J ends were trimmed by 2 bases and 7 bases, with 12 bases remaining between them. Germline V CDR1 and CDR2: LNHDA, SQIVND (reference sequence). The CDR3 consists of 14 residues. The DNA of the CDR3 is TGTGCCAGTAGTATAAGCACCGGCGGGCAGCCCCAGCATTTT. Protein sequence: CASSISTGGQPQHF.

J is TRBJ2-3 and V is TRBV7-3; 14 bases fit TRBD2. Germline CDR1 reads SGHTA; CDR2 reads FQGTGA. This CDR3 comprises 17 residues. Unmatched junction bases numbered 2, after V lost 1 base and J lost 2 bases. DNA of the CDR3: TGTGCCAGCAGCTTAAGACTAGCGGGAGGGGCCACAGATACGCAGTATTTT. This gives the protein CASSLRLAGGATDTQYF.

V gene TRBV6-1 combines with J gene TRBJ1-1, with D perhaps matching TRBD1 (6 bases). Germline loops: CDR1 MNHNS, CDR2 SASEGT. Between the trimmed V and J ends, which lost 0 bases and 5 bases, there was a span of 16 bases. The length of the CDR3 is 16 residues. CDR3 protein: CASSEAQTGLGTEAFF. The CDR3 region has the DNA TGTGCCAGCAGTGAAGCCCAAACAGGGCTTGGGACTGAAGCTTTCTTT.

This clone showed up just once. The CDR3 reads CASSLAAGLGYTF. CDR3 sequence (DNA): TGTGCCAGCAGCTTAGCTGCAGGGTTGGGCTACACCTTC. The chain recombines TRBV7-9 with TRBJ1-2; D is possibly TRBD1 (5 bases). With 0 bases removed from V and 8 bases from J, the gap between germline ends came to 10 bases. The CDR3 is 13 amino acids. Germline V gives CDR1 SEHNR, CDR2 FQNEAQ (reference sequence).

The CDR3 DNA is TGTGCCAGCATTATTAGCGGGAGTCGGGTCGGGGAGCTGTTTTTT. Its translation: CASIISGSRVGELFF. The V and J genes are TRBV2 and TRBJ2-2, with 9 bases matching TRBD2. V lost 7 bases to trimming and J lost 7 bases; unmatched junction nucleotides: 10. Germline V gives CDR1 SNHLY, CDR2 FYNNEI. The CDR3 extends over 15 amino acids.

The V gene is TRBV12-3 or TRBV12-4, the J gene TRBJ1-3, with no clear D. CDR3 length: 13 amino acids. The V end was cut by 2 bases, the J end by 10 bases, with 12 bases between. CDR3 DNA sequence: TGTGCCAGCAGTTTAAATCCTTCGCGGACCATATATTTT. Translating gives CASSLNPSRTIYF.

As regards this clone: At the DNA level, this CDR3 is encoded by other sequences in the same sample as well. This chain links TRBV7-9 with TRBJ1-2, with TRBD1 identical over 9 bases. The CDR3 is 14 residues long. J lost 7 bases, V lost 0 bases, and 3 bases had no gene match. Per germline, CDR1 SEHNR and CDR2 FQNEAQ (reference sequence). The DNA for the CDR3 is TGTGCCAGCAGCTTAGCGGGACAGGGTTTTGGCTACACCTTC. As protein: CASSLAGQGFGYTF.

The J gene is TRBJ2-3, the V gene TRBV18; 8 bases align to TRBD1. The CDR3 is 15 residues long. The V gene end was trimmed by 3 bases and the J gene end by 4 bases; junction bases not matched to a gene: 6. Germline V gene sequence: CDR1 KGHSH, CDR2 LQKENI. The CDR3 DNA is TGTGCCAGCTCACCCAACAGGGGGAGCGCAGATACGCAGTATTTT. Protein: CASSPNRGSADTQYF. Supplemented by reference TRBV18 and TRBJ2-3, the full variable domain reads NAGVMQNPRHLVRRRGQEARLRCSPMKGHSHVYWYRQLPEEGLKFMVYLQKENIIDESGMPKERFSAEFPKEGPSILRIQQVVRGDSAAYFCASSPNRGSADTQYFGPGTRLTVL.

The V gene is TRBV7-2, the J gene TRBJ1-3, with D perhaps TRBD1 (6 bases). The CDR3 covers 16 residues. Germline V gives CDR1 SGHTA, CDR2 FQGNSA. Trimming took 5 bases from V and 4 from J, leaving 18 bases between them. The CDR3, as DNA: TGTGCCAGCAGCCCAGGGACACCCAGGCTCGGAAACACCATATATTTT. It translates to CASSPGTPRLGNTIYF. Supplemented by reference TRBV7-2 and TRBJ1-3, the full variable domain reads GAGVSQSPSNKVTEKGKDVELRCDPISGHTALYWYRQSLGQGLEFLIYFQGNSAPDKSGLPSDRFSAERTGGSVSTLTIQRTQQEDSAVYLCASSPGTPRLGNTIYFGEGSWLTVV.

The gene calls are TRBV29-1 and TRBJ1-1; possibly TRBD1 for D (5 bases). Deletions cut 6 bases from V and 0 bases from J, with 14 bases between. In germline, CDR1 is SQVTM, CDR2 ANQGSEA. The CDR3 is 14 amino acids. The CDR3 bases are TGCAGCGTGACCCGGGGGGGAGTGAACACTGAAGCTTTCTTT. As protein: CSVTRGGVNTEAFF.

V is TRBV5-1 and J is TRBJ2-3; D ambiguous. V lost 1 base and J 2 bases, leaving 20 bases between the germline ends. Germline CDR1 reads SGHRS; CDR2 reads YFSETQ. This CDR3 comprises 18 residues. CDR3 protein: CASSLIGFTSRSTDTQYF. The CDR3 DNA sequence: TGCGCCAGCAGCTTGATCGGGTTTACGAGTCGATCCACAGATACGCAGTATTTT. The whole variable domain, remainder taken from reference TRBV5-1 and TRBJ2-3, is KAGVTQTPRYLIKTRGQQVTLSCSPISGHRSVSWYQQTPGQGLQFLFEYFSETQRNKGNFPGRFSGRQFSNSRSEMNVSTLELGDSALYLCASSLIGFTSRSTDTQYFGPGTRLTVL.

This chain joins TRBV12-3 or TRBV12-4 and TRBJ1-1, with D unclear. Trimming left V 3 bases short and J 8 bases short, with 13 bases between. This CDR3 is built from 13 residues. The CDR3 region is CASSFRRRLEAFF. For the CDR3, the DNA is TGTGCCAGCAGTTTCCGGCGCAGGTTAGAAGCTTTCTTT.

The genes are TRBV25-1 and TRBJ1-6; D is unresolved. Trimming left V 6 bases short and J 7 bases short, with 10 bases between. Germline V gene sequence: CDR1 MGHDK, CDR2 SYGVNS. This CDR3 spans 13 amino acids. The CDR3 coding sequence is TGTGCCAGCAGGAGAGGATCCAATTCACCCCTCCACTTT. Protein product: CASRRGSNSPLHF.

The chain recombines TRBV5-4 with TRBJ1-2, with TRBD1 as a possible D gene (6 bases). Trimming stripped 0 bases from V and 4 bases from J, with 10 bases between. This CDR3 has 14 residues. Per the germline V gene, CDR1 is SGHNT and CDR2 is YYREEE (reference sequence). The CDR3 reads CASSLGGGSYGYTF. In DNA, the CDR3 is TGTGCCAGCAGCTTGGGAGGGGGTAGCTATGGCTACACCTTC.

The chain links TRBV30 to TRBJ1-3, with D possibly matching TRBD1 (6 bases). This CDR3 comprises 15 residues. Germline CDR1 reads GTSNPN; CDR2 reads SVGIG (reference sequence). The V end lost 4 bases, the J end lost 2 bases, and 15 bases lay between the germline ends. In DNA form, the CDR3 reads TGTGCCTGGAATCGGGACACAGTGACTGGAAACACCATATATTTT. This encodes CAWNRDTVTGNTIYF.

The chain carries TRBV6-5 and TRBJ2-7; 8 nucleotides align to TRBD1. This CDR3 has 14 residues. Looked up from germline, CDR1 is MNHEY and CDR2 is SVGAGI. Trimming at V came to 5 bases and at J to 3 bases, leaving 6 bases not matched to a gene. Written as DNA, the CDR3 is TGTGCCAGCAGTAAGGACAGGGTAGGCTACGAGCAGTACTTC. Its translation: CASSKDRVGYEQYF.

The V and J genes are TRBV27 and TRBJ2-7, with 10 bases matching TRBD1. CDR3 length equals 15 residues. The germline V gene has CDR1 MNHEY and CDR2 SMNVEV (reference sequence). V lost 5 bases, J lost 3 bases, and 7 bases stayed unmatched. CDR3: CASSHRDRGHYEQYF. CDR3 nucleotide sequence: TGTGCCAGCAGTCACCGGGACAGGGGCCACTACGAGCAGTACTTC.

The V gene is TRBV11-2, the J gene TRBJ1-1; possible D gene TRBD1, 5 bases. V dropped 0 bases and J dropped 0 bases, with 11 bases sitting between them. The CDR3 extends over 16 amino acids. Germline V gene data show CDR1 as SGHAT and CDR2 as FQNNGV. The CDR3 region has the DNA TGTGCCAGCAGCTTAGATGGGGCAAACATGAACACTGAAGCTTTCTTT. Protein product: CASSLDGANMNTEAFF.

This clone was detected only a few times. V and J are TRBV24-1 and TRBJ2-7; 10 bases align to TRBD2. Germline V gene data show CDR1 as KGHDR and CDR2 as SFDVKD. V gave up 4 bases and J gave up 6 bases; unmatched junction bases: 11. This CDR3 is 16 amino acids long. Here the CDR3 reads CATSDSPSGRRSEQYF. The CDR3 DNA is TGTGCCACCAGTGACTCTCCTAGCGGGAGACGCAGCGAGCAGTACTTC.

This chain uses TRBV27 with TRBJ2-1; a weak D match, TRBD1 (5 bases). The germline V gene encodes CDR1 MNHEY and CDR2 SMNVEV (reference sequence). CDR3 size: 14 residues. Trimming took 5 bases from V and 9 from J, leaving 17 bases between them. The CDR3 sequence is CASSPGMEGVEQFF. Here the CDR3 DNA reads TGTGCCAGCAGTCCCGGCATGGAAGGGGTTGAGCAGTTCTTC.

Written as DNA, the CDR3 is TGTGCCAGCAGCGTAGGACAGGGTTATCCCGGGGAGCTGTTTTTT. This translates into CASSVGQGYPGELFF. The chain couples TRBV9 to TRBJ2-2, with 7 positions matching TRBD1. This CDR3 contains 15 residues. The germline CDR1 and CDR2 sequences are SGDLS and YYNGEE. Unmatched junction bases numbered 5, after V lost 0 bases and J lost 6 bases.

The V and J genes are TRBV18 and TRBJ1-1, with 7 bases aligning to TRBD1. This CDR3 spans 13 amino acids. Trimming took 6 bases from V and 7 from J; bases not matched to a gene: 8. Germline V gene sequence: CDR1 KGHSH, CDR2 LQKENI. In DNA, the CDR3 is TGTGCCAGCTCCGAGGGGGCGGTTTATGAAGCTTTCTTT. Translating gives CASSEGAVYEAFF.

The chain links TRBV7-9 to TRBJ1-1; 7 bases are a match to TRBD1. Germline V lookup: CDR1 SEHNR, CDR2 FQNEAQ (reference sequence). Unmatched junction bases numbered 8, after V lost 5 bases and J lost 5 bases. The CDR3 has 14 residues. The CDR3 DNA reads as TGTGCCAGCAGCGCTCGACAGGGCGGGACTGAAGCTTTCTTT. It translates to CASSARQGGTEAFF.